The 31 T cell receptor beta chains reported below all come from one sample, sequenced in a study of Ad26.COV2.S vaccination and SARS-CoV-2 variants. This table comes from immunoSEQ multiplex PCR, and its TCRdb copy is limited to in-frame clones, with some not included. Found here are approximately 420,000 clones, 80% to 90% of them singletons; the top ten hold roughly 3%. Treatment reported: 19 received Ad26.COV2.S at low or high dose, single or two shots; roughly five received placebo; per-sample allocation not given. Day 63 after the first vaccine or placebo injection was the time point for sampling. The input for sequencing was peripheral blood, taken in a trial of Ad26.COV2.S vaccine versus placebo. The source of these receptors is a person aged 18-65 years who received the Ad26.COV2.S COVID-19 vaccine or a placebo.

The rearrangement links TRBV19 to TRBJ1-4; unclear D gene. The V gene's germline CDR1 is LNHDA and CDR2 SQIVND (reference sequence). The CDR3 is 14 residues long. V gave up 7 bases and J gave up 3 bases, with 12 bases separating them. The CDR3 spells CASTAPHSNEKLFF. The CDR3 coding sequence is TGTGCCAGTACCGCCCCTCACTCTAATGAAAAACTGTTTTTT.

The chain links TRBV30 to TRBJ1-4; no clear D. V was pared by 2 bases and J by 4 bases, with 14 bases between. CDR1 and CDR2 (germline): GTSNPN, SVGIG (reference sequence). The CDR3 is 15 amino acids. The CDR3 nucleotides are TGTGCCTGGAGTTTCGGGCCCAAAATTAATGAAAAACTGTTTTTT. Translated, it gives CAWSFGPKINEKLFF.

The chain combines TRBV10-1 with TRBJ2-7; 7 positions agree with TRBD2. Germline V gene sequence: CDR1 WNHNN, CDR2 SYGVQD (reference sequence). The CDR3 runs to 14 residues. The junction had 6 bases not matched to a gene; V was cut back by 5 bases and J by 2 bases. The CDR3 DNA reads as TGCGCCAGCAGTCCCGGAGCGGGGACCTACGAGCAGTACTTC. Residues: CASSPGAGTYEQYF.

This clone was counted a few times. The gene calls are TRBV3-1 (or the pseudogene TRBV3-2) and TRBJ1-5; D is possibly TRBD1 (6 bases). Trimming stripped 4 bases from V and 9 bases from J, with 16 bases between. This CDR3 is built from 14 residues. The germline V gene encodes CDR1 LGHDT and CDR2 YNNKEL (reference sequence). CDR3 sequence: CASSLGAAPRPQHF. The DNA for the CDR3 is TGTGCCAGCAGCCTGGGGGCAGCCCCAAGGCCCCAGCATTTT.

The chain links TRBV5-8 to TRBJ1-2; D possibly corresponds to TRBD1 (5 bases). Trimming shortened V by 2 bases and J by 0 bases, and 8 bases separated the two germline ends. Germline V gives CDR1 SGHTS, CDR2 YDEGEE. The CDR3 has 14 amino acids. CDR3 protein: CASSFTGSNYGYTF. The CDR3 nucleotides read TGTGCCAGCAGCTTTACAGGATCTAACTATGGCTACACCTTC.

CDR3 loop: CASSLAGRNNEKLFF. The CDR3 region has the DNA TGCGCCAGCAGCTTGGCCGGGAGGAATAATGAAAAACTGTTTTTT. The J gene is TRBJ1-4, the V gene TRBV5-1; D gene unclear. Trimming took 0 bases from V and 4 from J, leaving 10 bases between them. Germline assignment: CDR1 SGHRS and CDR2 YFSETQ. The CDR3 sequence is 15 residues long.

The chain recombines TRBV7-9 with TRBJ2-1; 10 positions agree with TRBD1. Trimming cost V 4 bases and J 4 bases; bases outside gene matches: 7. This CDR3 contains 16 residues. Germline V lookup: CDR1 SEHNR, CDR2 FQNEAQ (reference sequence). CDR3 coding DNA: TGTGCCAGCAGCTCCTTGGGACAGGGGATTTACAATGAGCAGTTCTTC. Protein: CASSSLGQGIYNEQFF.

This clone showed up just a few times. CDR3 DNA: TGTGCCAGCAGTTTGACAGGGAGGGGAAATTCACCCCTCCACTTT. It yields the protein CASSLTGRGNSPLHF. The chain uses TRBV27 and TRBJ1-6; TRBD1 matches 7 bases. With V trimmed by 3 bases and J by 7 bases, 6 bases remained unmatched. CDR3 length: 15 amino acids. The V gene's germline CDR1 is MNHEY and CDR2 SMNVEV (reference sequence).

With regard to this clone: This sample includes further DNA sequences coding for the same CDR3. The chain is built from TRBV7-2 and TRBJ2-1; 9 bases match TRBD2. From germline, CDR1 is SGHTA and CDR2 FQGNSA. V lost 3 bases and J lost 2; bases outside the gene matches: 2. The CDR3 has 15 residues. The CDR3 reads CASSLAGGTYNEQFF. The CDR3 nucleotides are TGTGCCAGCAGCTTGGCGGGGGGGACCTACAATGAGCAGTTCTTC.

Turning to this clone: Relative to the germline gene, one junction end is altered; a read error may explain this. This sequence joins TRBV7-7 and TRBJ2-5; perhaps D is TRBD1 or TRBD2 (5 bases each). Germline V lookup: CDR1 SSHAT, CDR2 FNYEAQ (reference sequence). This CDR3 spans 16 amino acids. The DNA for the CDR3 is TGTGCTAGCAGCCCCTATGGGACGGTAAAAGCAGAGACCCAGTACTTC. Its translation: CASSPYGTVKAETQYF. The complete variable domain, with remaining parts taken from reference TRBV7-7 and TRBJ2-5, reads GAGVSQSPRYKVTKRGQDVTLRCDPISSHATLYWYQQALGQGPEFLTYFNYEAQPDKSGLPSDRFSAERPEGSISTLTIQRTEQRDSAMYRCASSPYGTVKAETQYFGPGTRLLVL.

The chain recombines TRBV5-1 with TRBJ2-1; weak D call: TRBD2 (6 bases). V was cut by 6 bases and J by 8 bases, with 15 bases left in between. This CDR3 has 13 residues. Germline CDR1 is SGHRS and CDR2 is YFSETQ. CDR3 nucleotide sequence: TGCGCCAGCACGGACCCGGGGGAGGATGAGCAGTTCTTC. Its protein is CASTDPGEDEQFF.

The chain recombines TRBV13 with TRBJ1-2, with no clear D. Trimming took off 0 bases at V and 2 bases at J, with 10 bases between the two ends. Germline lookup yields CDR1 PRHDT and CDR2 FYEKMQ (reference sequence). The CDR3 has 15 residues. CDR3 DNA: TGTGCCAGCAGCTTAGGCCGGGTGGGAAACTATGGCTACACCTTC. It encodes CASSLGRVGNYGYTF.

The V call is TRBV21-1, the J call TRBJ1-1; TRBD1 is taken as the D call from the table, unchecked against the DNA. TRBV21-1 is a documented pseudogene. The CDR3 extends over 18 amino acids. The CDR3 sequence: CASSKGRGRGRDWTEAFF. As DNA, the CDR3 is TGTGCCAGCAGCAAGGGGCGGGGCAGGGGGCGTGACTGGACTGAAGCTTTCTTT.

The chain uses TRBV6-2 or TRBV6-3 and TRBJ2-7; D gene uncertain. Germline CDR1 and CDR2: MNHEY and SVGEGT. Trimming removed 6 bases at V and 3 bases at J, with 12 bases between. The CDR3 is 13 amino acids. CDR3 in amino acids: CASSPRPGYEQYF. The CDR3 DNA follows: TGTGCCAGCAGCCCACGCCCGGGCTACGAGCAGTACTTC.

This rearrangement joins TRBV23-1 to TRBJ2-5; 10 positions agree with TRBD1. TRBV23-1 is an ORF, and what it does is uncertain. The CDR3 runs 15 residues. V was clipped by 6 bases and J by 4 bases; unmatched bases: 8. CDR3: CASRLQDRGRETQYF. The CDR3 DNA reads TGCGCCAGCAGACTACAGGACAGGGGGAGAGAGACCCAGTACTTC.

The V call is TRBV7-9, the J call TRBJ1-2; D is undetermined. CDR1 is SEHNR, CDR2 FQNEAQ, per germline (reference sequence). With 6 bases removed from V and 4 bases from J, the gap between germline ends came to 12 bases. This CDR3 has 13 amino acids. The DNA of the CDR3 is TGTGCCAGCAGTGGCGGGGTTGGCTATGGCTACACCTTC. Protein sequence: CASSGGVGYGYTF.

The rearrangement uses TRBV19 and TRBJ1-2; 8 positions agree with TRBD1. The length of the CDR3 is 14 residues. CDR1 and CDR2 (germline): LNHDA, SQIVND (reference sequence). Losses at the gene ends were 10 bases for V and 7 bases for J; bases not matched to a gene: 14. CDR3 in DNA: TGTGCCACCTCTAGCCCCGGGACAGGACTTGGCTACACCTTC. Its translation: CATSSPGTGLGYTF.

The J gene is TRBJ2-1, the V gene TRBV21-1; TRBD2, the table's D call, was not compared with the DNA. TRBV21-1 is given as a pseudogene. CDR3 length: 16 amino acids. CDR3 in DNA: TGTGCCAGCAGCAAAGAACCTAGCGGTCCCTACAATGAGCAGTTCTTC. Translated: CASSKEPSGPYNEQFF.

The chain recombines TRBV5-4 with TRBJ2-1, with 8 bases identical to TRBD1. Germline values: CDR1 SGHNT, CDR2 YYREEE (reference sequence). The CDR3 is 14 amino acids. V was clipped by 3 bases and J by 6 bases; unmatched bases: 5. The CDR3 sequence is CASSWGTGFNEQFF. CDR3 nucleotides: TGTGCCAGCAGCTGGGGGACAGGATTCAATGAGCAGTTCTTC.

This clone was picked up a small number of times. The gene calls are TRBV5-8 and TRBJ2-5; 9 nucleotides align to TRBD1. The J segment lost 7 bases and the V segment lost 1 base, leaving 8 bases of the junction unmatched. Germline V gene data show CDR1 as SGHTS and CDR2 as YDEGEE. This CDR3 comprises 15 residues. The CDR3 DNA is TGTGCCAGCAGCTTGACAGGGGGCATGTGGGCGACCCAGTACTTC. Translation gives CASSLTGGMWATQYF.

This chain connects TRBV11-3 to TRBJ1-6; 7 nucleotides agree with TRBD1. V was pared by 5 bases and J by 10 bases, with 11 bases of the junction left unmatched. The CDR3 totals 15 residues. Germline V gene sequence: CDR1 SGHNT, CDR2 YENEEA. This CDR3 is CASSPHRGLRSPLHF. The CDR3 DNA follows: TGTGCCAGCAGCCCTCACAGGGGCTTGCGGTCACCCCTCCACTTT.

The chain uses TRBV6-2 or TRBV6-3 and TRBJ2-1; D tentatively fits TRBD1 or TRBD2 (5 bases each). The CDR3 is made up of 17 amino acids. The germline CDR1 and CDR2 sequences are MNHEY and SVGEGT. Between the trimmed V and J ends, which lost 0 bases and 2 bases, there was a span of 14 bases. The CDR3 loop reads CASSYSRDPDPYNEQFF. DNA of the CDR3: TGTGCCAGCAGTTACTCGAGGGACCCCGACCCCTACAATGAGCAGTTCTTC.

This clone appeared once. Other DNA sequences in the same sample also yield this CDR3. The chain links TRBV27 to TRBJ1-5; D might be TRBD1 (6 bases). The V end lost 2 bases, the J end lost 4 bases, and 15 bases lay between the germline ends. The CDR3 length is 16 residues. The V gene's germline CDR1 is MNHEY and CDR2 SMNVEV (reference sequence). The chain's CDR3 is CASSLTGQGPNQPQHF. CDR3 sequence (DNA): TGTGCCAGCAGTTTAACCGGCCAGGGGCCAAATCAGCCCCAGCATTTT.

The chain employs TRBV2 and TRBJ1-1, with D maybe TRBD1 (5 bases). The germline gives CDR1 SNHLY, CDR2 FYNNEI. V lost 7 bases to trimming and J lost 6 bases, with 15 bases between them. This CDR3 region has 13 residues. Written as DNA, the CDR3 is TGTGCCAGCAATGCACAGGTTGTAGCTGAAGCTTTCTTT. It is translated as CASNAQVVAEAFF.

V and J are TRBV4-3 and TRBJ2-1; TRBD2 agrees at 11 bases. Germline CDR1 LGHNA, CDR2 YSLEER. V trimming: 3 bases; J trimming: 5 bases; junction bases outside the gene matches: 15. The CDR3 loop spans 19 amino acids. CDR3 residues: CASSQFRDSGGALHNEQFF. The CDR3 DNA is TGCGCCAGCAGCCAGTTCCGGGATAGCGGGGGGGCTCTCCACAATGAGCAGTTCTTC.

The chain is built from TRBV24-1 and TRBJ1-5, with TRBD1 identical over 10 bases. Trimming removed 4 bases from V and 4 bases from J; junction bases left unmatched: 9. Germline CDR1 and CDR2: KGHDR and SFDVKD. The CDR3 totals 17 residues. The CDR3 spells CATSETGTGVSNQPQHF. The CDR3 DNA follows: TGTGCCACCAGTGAAACCGGGACAGGGGTGAGTAATCAGCCCCAGCATTTT.

The chain employs TRBV2 and TRBJ1-6, with a weak D call TRBD1 (5 bases). Looked up from germline, CDR1 is SNHLY and CDR2 is FYNNEI. The CDR3 length is 14 residues. Trimming pared 6 bases from V and 9 bases from J, leaving 15 bases between. CDR3 in amino acids: CASRQPGTFSPLHF. CDR3 DNA sequence: TGTGCCAGCAGGCAACCCGGGACTTTTTCACCCCTCCACTTT.

V gene TRBV20-1 combines with J gene TRBJ2-7; 8 nucleotides match TRBD1. Looked up from germline, CDR1 is DFQATT and CDR2 is SNEGSKA (reference sequence). The CDR3 contains 15 residues. The V and J ends lost 3 bases and 3 bases, in that order; junction bases with no gene match: 10. The CDR3, as DNA: TGCAGTGCTAGTGACTCAAGGACAGGGAACTACGAGCAGTACTTC. Translated, it gives CSASDSRTGNYEQYF.

J is TRBJ1-6 and V is TRBV2; 7 bases align to TRBD1. Germline V CDR1 and CDR2: SNHLY, FYNNEI. The J segment lost 7 bases and the V segment lost 6 bases, leaving 9 bases of the junction unmatched. This CDR3 spans 15 amino acids. CDR3 coding DNA: TGTGCCAGCAGGGAGACCGGGACAGAGAATTCACCCCTCCACTTT. As protein: CASRETGTENSPLHF.

The rearrangement joins TRBV14 to TRBJ2-1; a possible D gene is TRBD2 (5 bases). Trimming left V 6 bases short and J 5 bases short, with 20 bases between. Germline CDR1 and CDR2: SGHDN and FVKESK. The CDR3 sequence is 16 residues long. CDR3 region: CASSQVAPEWDNEQFF. Written as DNA, the CDR3 is TGTGCCAGCAGTCAGGTAGCGCCCGAGTGGGACAATGAGCAGTTCTTC.

The chain joins TRBV7-9 to TRBJ2-3, with 11 positions matching TRBD2. CDR1 and CDR2 (germline): SEHNR, FQNEAQ (reference sequence). Trimming removed 2 bases from V and 5 bases from J; junction bases left unmatched: 3. The CDR3 length is 15 residues. The CDR3 nucleotides read TGTGCCAGCAGCTTAATAACTAGCGGGGGAGATACGCAGTATTTT. Translating it yields CASSLITSGGDTQYF. Full variable domain (rest looked up from reference TRBV7-9 and TRBJ2-3): DTGVSQNPRHKITKRGQNVTFRCDPISEHNRLYWYRQTLGQGPEFLTYFQNEAQLEKSRLLSDRFSAERPKGSFSTLEIQRTEQGDSAMYLCASSLITSGGDTQYFGPGTRLTVL.